Listed below are T cell receptor beta chains from one sample, sequenced in a study of cytomegalovirus exposure and HLA in healthy donors. TCRdb's table, derived via immunoSEQ multiplex PCR, lists solely in-frame clones and lacks some. The sample records approximately 300,000 clones, roughly 90% being singletons. The specimen was PBMCs. Source of these receptors: a young woman in good health and CMV-seronegative. Both conserved end residues are part of each CDR3. D genes are given only for firm matches. Clone sizes are given selectively: once, few, many, or a class where the clone is expanded.

CDR3 length	V gene	J gene	D gene	clone size	CDR3 protein	CDR3 DNA
14	TRBV7-9	TRBJ2-2	.	.	CASTGGSRPGELFF	TGTGCCAGCACGGGGGGCAGTAGACCCGGGGAGCTGTTTTTT
16	TRBV11-3	TRBJ2-1	TRBD2	.	CASSLGLAGSYNEQFF	TGTGCCAGCAGCTTGGGACTAGCGGGATCCTACAATGAGCAGTTCTTC
16	TRBV15	TRBJ1-1	.	.	CATSRGGSGRNTEAFF	TGTGCCACCAGCAGGGGGGGGAGCGGAAGGAACACTGAAGCTTTCTTT
16	TRBV9	TRBJ1-1	.	.	CASSVASGELNTEAFF	TGTGCCAGCAGCGTAGCGAGCGGGGAACTGAACACTGAAGCTTTCTTT
16	TRBV5-1	TRBJ2-1	TRBD2	.	CASSSGLAGVYNEQFF	TGCGCCAGCAGCTCAGGACTAGCGGGAGTCTACAATGAGCAGTTCTTC
15	TRBV7-2	TRBJ2-1	TRBD2	.	CASSLGPGLAQEQFF	TGTGCCAGCAGCTTAGGCCCGGGACTAGCACAGGAGCAGTTCTTC
14	TRBV19	TRBJ2-1	.	.	CASSIGTPFDEQFF	TGTGCCAGTAGTATAGGGACTCCGTTTGATGAGCAGTTCTTC
15	TRBV6-6	TRBJ2-7	.	.	CASSSFSGDSYEQYF	TGTGCCAGCAGCTCCTTCTCGGGGGATTCCTACGAGCAGTACTTC
15	TRBV5-1	TRBJ1-2	TRBD1	.	CASSLRQGEFYGYTF	TGCGCCAGCAGCCTAAGACAGGGGGAATTCTATGGCTACACCTTC
14	TRBV5-1	TRBJ1-4	.	.	CASSLDSGHEKLFF	TGCGCCAGCAGCCTTGACTCTGGCCATGAAAAACTGTTTTTT
16	TRBV5-1	TRBJ2-7	.	.	CASSLDPAGENYEQYF	TGCGCCAGCAGCTTGGATCCGGCAGGGGAAAACTACGAGCAGTACTTC
15	TRBV7-2	TRBJ2-2	.	.	CASKFWTANTGELFF	TGTGCCAGCAAGTTTTGGACTGCCAACACCGGGGAGCTGTTTTTT
16	TRBV5-1	TRBJ2-7	TRBD1	.	CASSLRPGQGAEEQYF	TGCGCCAGCAGCCTCAGGCCGGGACAGGGGGCAGAGGAGCAGTACTTC
14	TRBV5-4	TRBJ2-3	.	.	CASSFQDWTDTQYF	TGTGCCAGCAGCTTTCAGGACTGGACAGATACGCAGTATTTT
14	TRBV19	TRBJ1-5	.	few	CASSTLPQDQPQHF	TGTGCCAGTAGTACCCTACCCCAAGATCAGCCCCAGCATTTT
13	TRBV15	TRBJ1-2	.	.	CATSPGSNYGYTF	TGTGCCACCAGCCCAGGGTCTAACTATGGCTACACCTTC
14	TRBV9	TRBJ2-7	TRBD2	.	CASSAAGGSYEQYF	TGTGCCAGCAGCGCCGCGGGAGGATCCTACGAGCAGTACTTC
13	TRBV29-1	TRBJ2-7	TRBD2	.	CSVRSSGPYEQYF	TGCAGCGTTAGGTCTAGCGGGCCCTACGAGCAGTACTTC
14	TRBV9	TRBJ2-1	.	.	CASTPSSDYNEQFF	TGTGCCAGCACCCCCAGTTCCGATTACAATGAGCAGTTCTTC
14	TRBV18	TRBJ2-5	.	once	CASSPLRTQETQYF	TGTGCCAGCTCACCACTCCGGACTCAAGAGACCCAGTACTTC
12	TRBV11-2	TRBJ2-7	.	once	CASSLSSYEQYF	TGTGCCAGCAGCCTCAGCTCCTACGAGCAGTACTTC
13	TRBV7-2	TRBJ1-1	.	.	CASRPTGNTEAFF	TGTGCCAGCAGGCCGACAGGAAACACTGAAGCTTTCTTT
15	TRBV7-2	TRBJ2-3	TRBD2	.	CASSLAAGGPVTQYF	TGTGCCAGCAGCTTAGCGGCGGGAGGGCCGGTTACGCAGTATTTT
13	TRBV29-1	TRBJ1-1	TRBD1	.	CSAGTAPGTEAFF	TGCAGCGCCGGGACAGCCCCGGGGACTGAAGCTTTCTTT
17	TRBV15	TRBJ2-5	TRBD2	.	CATSRDGLAGGGETQYF	TGTGCCACCAGCAGAGATGGACTAGCGGGAGGGGGGGAGACCCAGTACTTC
14	TRBV30	TRBJ2-5	TRBD2	.	CAWSPRLAAGTQYF	TGTGCCTGGAGTCCTCGACTAGCGGCAGGGACCCAGTACTTC
16	TRBV4-3	TRBJ1-2	TRBD1	once	CASSQDVGQGANGYTF	TGCGCCAGCAGCCAAGATGTTGGACAGGGGGCGAATGGCTACACCTTC
14	TRBV5-4	TRBJ2-7	.	.	CASSLGQGPYEQYF	TGTGCCAGCAGCCTGGGGCAGGGTCCCTACGAGCAGTACTTC
15	TRBV30	TRBJ2-2	.	.	CAWRMAGADTGELFF	TGTGCCTGGAGAATGGCAGGGGCCGACACCGGGGAGCTGTTTTTT
15	TRBV4-3	TRBJ1-3	.	.	CASSQDPLSGNTIYF	TGCGCCAGCAGCCAAGACCCCCTCTCTGGAAACACCATATATTTT
12	TRBV7-9	TRBJ2-7	.	.	CASSRNSNEQYF	TGTGCCAGCAGCCGAAATTCTAACGAGCAGTACTTC
18	TRBV25-1	TRBJ2-7	.	.	CASSASQGSGARLGEQYF	TGTGCCAGCAGTGCCTCGCAAGGTAGCGGAGCGCGCCTGGGGGAGCAGTACTTC
16	TRBV12-5	TRBJ1-5	TRBD1	.	CASGRTGGDSTQPQHF	TGTGCTAGTGGCAGGACAGGGGGCGATTCAACTCAGCCCCAGCATTTT
15	TRBV11-3	TRBJ2-7	TRBD2	.	CASSLFTGGPYEQYF	TGTGCCAGCAGCTTATTCACGGGGGGTCCCTACGAGCAGTACTTC
15	TRBV6-5	TRBJ2-3	.	.	CASSLSGLGTDTQYF	TGTGCCAGCAGTTTGAGCGGGCTCGGCACAGATACGCAGTATTTT
15	TRBV5-6	TRBJ2-7	TRBD1	.	CASSYRDRGTYEQYF	TGTGCCAGCAGCTACCGGGACAGGGGGACCTACGAGCAGTACTTC
12	TRBV11-2	TRBJ1-2	.	once	CASSRIAGGYTF	TGTGCCAGCAGCCGAATCGCAGGTGGCTACACCTTC
14	TRBV27	TRBJ2-1	TRBD2	once	CASSPASGGDEQFF	TGTGCCAGCAGTCCTGCTAGCGGGGGGGATGAGCAGTTCTTC
12	TRBV12-5	TRBJ2-7	.	once	CASGLAIYEQYF	TGTGCTAGTGGTTTGGCCATTTACGAGCAGTACTTC